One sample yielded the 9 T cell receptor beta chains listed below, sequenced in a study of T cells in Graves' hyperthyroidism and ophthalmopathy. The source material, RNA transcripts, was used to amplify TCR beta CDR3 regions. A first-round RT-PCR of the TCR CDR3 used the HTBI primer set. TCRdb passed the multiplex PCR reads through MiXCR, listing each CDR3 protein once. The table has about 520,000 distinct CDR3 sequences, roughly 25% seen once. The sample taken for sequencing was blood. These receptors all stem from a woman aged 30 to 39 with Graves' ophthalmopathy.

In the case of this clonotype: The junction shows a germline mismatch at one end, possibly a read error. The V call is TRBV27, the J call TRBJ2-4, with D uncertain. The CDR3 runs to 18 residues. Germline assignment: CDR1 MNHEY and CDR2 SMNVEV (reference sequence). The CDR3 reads CASSLYPPGRIAKNIKYF. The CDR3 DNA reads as TGTGCCAGCAGTTTATATCCCCCAGGCAGGATAGCCAAAAACATTAAGTACTTC.

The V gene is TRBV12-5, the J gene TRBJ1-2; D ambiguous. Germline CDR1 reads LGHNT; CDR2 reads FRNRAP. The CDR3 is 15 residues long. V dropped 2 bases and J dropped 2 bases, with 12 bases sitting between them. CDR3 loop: CASGLLRSGNYGYTF. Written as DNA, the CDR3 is TGTGCTAGTGGTTTGCTGCGTTCGGGGAACTATGGCTACACCTTC.

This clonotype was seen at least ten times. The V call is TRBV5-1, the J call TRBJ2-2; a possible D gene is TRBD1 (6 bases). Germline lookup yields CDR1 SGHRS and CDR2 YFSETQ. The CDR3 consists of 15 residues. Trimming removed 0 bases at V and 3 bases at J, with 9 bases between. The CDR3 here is CASSLDPGDTGELFF. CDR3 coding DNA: TGCGCCAGCAGCTTGGATCCAGGGGACACCGGGGAGCTGTTTTTT. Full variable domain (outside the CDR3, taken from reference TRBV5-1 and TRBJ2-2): KAGVTQTPRYLIKTRGQQVTLSCSPISGHRSVSWYQQTPGQGLQFLFEYFSETQRNKGNFPGRFSGRQFSNSRSEMNVSTLELGDSALYLCASSLDPGDTGELFFGEGSRLTVL.

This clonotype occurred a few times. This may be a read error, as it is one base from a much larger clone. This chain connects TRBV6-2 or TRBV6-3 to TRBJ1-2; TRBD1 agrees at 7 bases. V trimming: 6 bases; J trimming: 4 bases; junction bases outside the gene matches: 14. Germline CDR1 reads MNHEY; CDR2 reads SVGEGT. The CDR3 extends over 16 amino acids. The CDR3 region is CASSYRIQGSIYGYTF. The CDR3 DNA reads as TGTGCCAGCAGCTACAGAATACAGGGGTCGATCTATGGCTACACCTTC.

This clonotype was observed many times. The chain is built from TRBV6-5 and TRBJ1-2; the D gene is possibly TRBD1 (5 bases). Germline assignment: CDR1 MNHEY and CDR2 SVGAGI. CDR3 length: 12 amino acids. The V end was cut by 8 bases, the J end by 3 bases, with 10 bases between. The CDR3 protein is CASWGTYYGYTF. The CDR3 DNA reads TGTGCCAGCTGGGGCACTTACTATGGCTACACCTTC.

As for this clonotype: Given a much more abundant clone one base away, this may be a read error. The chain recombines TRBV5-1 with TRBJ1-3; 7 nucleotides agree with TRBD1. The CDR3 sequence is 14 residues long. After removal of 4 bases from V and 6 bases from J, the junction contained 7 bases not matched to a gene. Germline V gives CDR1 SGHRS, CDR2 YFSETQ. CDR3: CASSAQTGVNTIYF. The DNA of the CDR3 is TGCGCCAGCAGCGCCCAAACAGGGGTAAACACCATATATTTT.

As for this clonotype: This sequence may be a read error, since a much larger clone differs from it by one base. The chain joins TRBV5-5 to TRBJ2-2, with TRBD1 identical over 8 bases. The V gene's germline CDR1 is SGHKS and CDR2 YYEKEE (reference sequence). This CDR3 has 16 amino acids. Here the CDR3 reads CASILQGDTNTGELCF. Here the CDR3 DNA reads TGTGCCAGCATACTACAGGGGGACACGAACACCGGGGAGCTGTGTTTT.

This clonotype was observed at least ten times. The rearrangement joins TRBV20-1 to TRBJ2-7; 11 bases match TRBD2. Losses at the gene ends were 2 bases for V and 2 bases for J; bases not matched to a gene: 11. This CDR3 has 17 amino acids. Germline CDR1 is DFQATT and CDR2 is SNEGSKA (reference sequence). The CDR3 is CSARLASGGLNTYEQYF. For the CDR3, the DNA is TGCAGTGCTAGATTGGCTAGCGGGGGGTTAAATACCTACGAGCAGTACTTC.

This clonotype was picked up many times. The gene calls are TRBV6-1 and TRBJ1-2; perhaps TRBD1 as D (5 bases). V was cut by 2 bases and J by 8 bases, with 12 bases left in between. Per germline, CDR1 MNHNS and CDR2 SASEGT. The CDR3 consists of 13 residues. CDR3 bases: TGTGCCAGCAGTGAACAGGGTCTGGACGGCTACACCTTC. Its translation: CASSEQGLDGYTF.